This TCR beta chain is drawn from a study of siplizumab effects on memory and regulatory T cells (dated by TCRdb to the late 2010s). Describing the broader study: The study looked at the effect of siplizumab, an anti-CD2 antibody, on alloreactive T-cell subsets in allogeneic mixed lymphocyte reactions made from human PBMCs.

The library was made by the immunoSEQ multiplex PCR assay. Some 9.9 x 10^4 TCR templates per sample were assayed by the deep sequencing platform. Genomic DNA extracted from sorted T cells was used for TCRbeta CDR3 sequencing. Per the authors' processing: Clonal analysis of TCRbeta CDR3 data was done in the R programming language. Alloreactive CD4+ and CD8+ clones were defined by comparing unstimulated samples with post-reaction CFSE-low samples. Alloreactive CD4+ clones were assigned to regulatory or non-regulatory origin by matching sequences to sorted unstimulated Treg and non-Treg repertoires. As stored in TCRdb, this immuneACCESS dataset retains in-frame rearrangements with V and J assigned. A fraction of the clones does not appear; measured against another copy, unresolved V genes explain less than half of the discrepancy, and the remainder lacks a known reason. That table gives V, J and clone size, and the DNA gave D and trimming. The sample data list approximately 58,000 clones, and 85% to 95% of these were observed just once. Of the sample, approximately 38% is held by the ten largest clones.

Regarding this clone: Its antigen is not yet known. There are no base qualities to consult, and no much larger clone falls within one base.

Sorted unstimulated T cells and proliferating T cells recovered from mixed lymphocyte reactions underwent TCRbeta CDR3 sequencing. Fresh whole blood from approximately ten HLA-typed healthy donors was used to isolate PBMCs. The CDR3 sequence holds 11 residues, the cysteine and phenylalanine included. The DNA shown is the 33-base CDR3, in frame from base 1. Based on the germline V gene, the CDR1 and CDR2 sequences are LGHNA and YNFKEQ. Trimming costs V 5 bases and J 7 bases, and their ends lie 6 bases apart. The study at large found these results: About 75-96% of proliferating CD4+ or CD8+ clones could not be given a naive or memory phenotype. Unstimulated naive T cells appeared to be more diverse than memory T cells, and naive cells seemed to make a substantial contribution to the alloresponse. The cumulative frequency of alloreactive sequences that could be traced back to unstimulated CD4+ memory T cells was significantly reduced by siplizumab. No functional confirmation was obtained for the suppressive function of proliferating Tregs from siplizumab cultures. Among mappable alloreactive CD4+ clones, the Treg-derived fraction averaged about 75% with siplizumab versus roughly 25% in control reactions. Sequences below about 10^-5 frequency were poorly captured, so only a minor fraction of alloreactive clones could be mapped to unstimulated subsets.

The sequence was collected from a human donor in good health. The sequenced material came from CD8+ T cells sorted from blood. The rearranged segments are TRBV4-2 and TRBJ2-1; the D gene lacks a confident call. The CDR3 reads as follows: CASSAQNEQFF. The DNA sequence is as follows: TGTGCCAGCAGCGCCCAGAATGAGCAGTTCTTC.